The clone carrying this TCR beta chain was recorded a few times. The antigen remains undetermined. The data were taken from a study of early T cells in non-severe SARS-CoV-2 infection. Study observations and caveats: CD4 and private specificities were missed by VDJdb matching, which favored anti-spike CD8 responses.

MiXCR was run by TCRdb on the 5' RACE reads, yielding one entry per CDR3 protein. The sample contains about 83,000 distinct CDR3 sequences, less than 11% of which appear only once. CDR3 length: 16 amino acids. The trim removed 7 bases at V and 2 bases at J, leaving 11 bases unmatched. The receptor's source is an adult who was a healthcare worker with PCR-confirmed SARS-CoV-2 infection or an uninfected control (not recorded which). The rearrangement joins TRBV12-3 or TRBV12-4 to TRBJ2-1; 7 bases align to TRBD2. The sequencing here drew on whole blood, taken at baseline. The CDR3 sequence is CASIQILTSPYNEQFF. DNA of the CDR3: TGTGCCAGCATTCAAATCCTGACTAGCCCCTACAATGAGCAGTTCTTC.